The 32 T cell receptor beta chains in this list originate from one sample, sequenced in a study of T cell responses to AZD1222 COVID-19 vaccine. Measured with immunoSEQ multiplex PCR; TCRdb has only the in-frame clones, and not every one. The top ten hold around 5% of the sample, which has approximately 88,000 clones, around 90% seen once. The sample here was peripheral blood, taken 28 days after the second AZD1222 dose. All receptors come from an adult who received the AZD1222 COVID-19 vaccine.

The chain carries TRBV7-9 and TRBJ1-1; D remains unclear. Trimming removed 1 base at V and 4 bases at J, with 13 bases between. The CDR3 is 15 amino acids. Germline CDR1 and CDR2: SEHNR and FQNEAQ (reference sequence). DNA for the CDR3: TGTGCCAGCAGCTTAGTGGTGGGGAAGGGCACTGAAGCTTTCTTT. As protein: CASSLVVGKGTEAFF.

The gene calls are TRBV6-1 and TRBJ2-1; TRBD1 is a possible D gene (5 bases). V shed 3 bases and J shed 5 bases, with 11 bases lying between them. The CDR3 is 14 residues long. Germline CDR1 is MNHNS and CDR2 is SASEGT. The CDR3 DNA is TGTGCCAGCAGTGACGGGCGACAGAACAATGAGCAGTTCTTC. Its translation: CASSDGRQNNEQFF.

This clone has just one count. The rearrangement joins TRBV6-5 to TRBJ1-5, with a weak D call TRBD1 (5 bases). Germline loops: CDR1 MNHEY, CDR2 SVGAGI. V lost 4 bases and J 4 bases, leaving 14 bases between the germline ends. There are 15 residues in the CDR3. The CDR3 protein is CASSSGRGPNQPQHF. As DNA, the CDR3 is TGTGCCAGCAGTTCGGGACGCGGGCCAAATCAGCCCCAGCATTTT.

The chain is built from TRBV7-8 and TRBJ2-1; D remains ambiguous. This CDR3 region has 13 residues. CDR1 SGHVS and CDR2 FQNEAQ come from the germline V gene. Trimming stripped 5 bases from V and 5 bases from J, with 10 bases between. CDR3 sequence (DNA): TGTGCCAGCAGCCCCGGGCGGAACAATGAGCAGTTCTTC. As protein: CASSPGRNNEQFF.

The chain links TRBV3-1 (or the pseudogene TRBV3-2) to TRBJ1-1; tentative D call: TRBD1 (5 bases). CDR1 is LGHDT, CDR2 YNNKEL, per germline (reference sequence). CDR3 size: 13 residues. V dropped 4 bases and J dropped 5 bases, with 11 bases sitting between them. The CDR3 DNA reads as TGTGCCAGCAGCCCACGACAGTCGACTGAAGCTTTCTTT. Residues: CASSPRQSTEAFF.

The chain uses TRBV18 and TRBJ2-7, with 13 bases identical to TRBD2. J lost 0 bases, V lost 1 base, and 3 bases had no gene match. This CDR3 is 17 amino acids long. Germline-derived CDR1 and CDR2 are KGHSH and LQKENI. CDR3 sequence: CASSPQRTSGSSYEQYF. DNA of the CDR3: TGTGCCAGCTCACCACAGCGGACTAGCGGGAGCTCCTACGAGCAGTACTTC.

The chain is built from TRBV3-1 (or the pseudogene TRBV3-2) and TRBJ1-5; 7 bases agree with TRBD1. The germline V gene has CDR1 LGHDT and CDR2 YNNKEL (reference sequence). V was clipped by 2 bases and J by 7 bases; unmatched bases: 2. The CDR3 covers 13 residues. The CDR3 loop is CASSQQGVQPQHF. The CDR3 DNA follows: TGTGCCAGCAGCCAACAGGGGGTCCAGCCCCAGCATTTT.

The chain has TRBV3-1 (or the pseudogene TRBV3-2) and TRBJ1-2; 7 positions match TRBD1. V shed 3 bases, J shed 7 bases, and the junction held 11 bases outside the gene matches. CDR3 length: 15 amino acids. Germline CDR1 is LGHDT and CDR2 is YNNKEL (reference sequence). Here the CDR3 reads CASSHQMRGRGGYTF. CDR3 DNA: TGTGCCAGCAGCCATCAGATGAGGGGGCGCGGTGGCTACACCTTC.

The chain couples TRBV9 to TRBJ1-5; D is unresolved. V gave up 3 bases and J gave up 0 bases, with 7 bases separating them. This CDR3 contains 14 residues. CDR1 is SGDLS and CDR2 is YYNGEE in the germline V gene. The CDR3 region is CASSGNYSNQPQHF. The CDR3 DNA sequence: TGTGCCAGCAGCGGTAACTATAGCAATCAGCCCCAGCATTTT. Filled out from reference TRBV9 and TRBJ1-5, the complete variable domain reads DSGVTQTPKHLITATGQRVTLRCSPRSGDLSVYWYQQSLDQGLQFLIQYYNGEERAKGNILERFSAQQFPDLHSELNLSSLELGDSALYFCASSGNYSNQPQHFGDGTRLSIL.

J is TRBJ1-2 and V is TRBV19, with a tentative D call TRBD1 (5 bases). V was shortened by 4 bases and J by 4 bases, with 13 bases between the two germline ends. CDR1 is LNHDA, CDR2 SQIVND, per germline (reference sequence). The CDR3 sequence is 14 residues long. The CDR3 loop is CASSNSGTAYGYTF. Written as DNA, the CDR3 is TGTGCCAGTAGTAATTCCGGGACGGCCTATGGCTACACCTTC.

The chain is built from TRBV5-1 and TRBJ2-6; D remains unclear. The CDR3 totals 15 residues. V was cut by 0 bases and J by 2 bases, with 6 bases left in between. Germline CDR1 SGHRS, CDR2 YFSETQ. CDR3: CASSLVRPGANVLTF. The DNA of the CDR3 is TGCGCCAGCAGCTTGGTTAGACCTGGGGCCAACGTCCTGACTTTC.

This clone came up once. The rearrangement links TRBV18 to TRBJ1-4; D is unclear. The germline gives CDR1 KGHSH, CDR2 LQKENI. The CDR3 spans 16 residues. V was trimmed by 2 bases and J by 2 bases, leaving 12 bases between them. The DNA of the CDR3 is TGTGCCAGCTCACCATTTGATCAGGCGACTAATGAAAAACTGTTTTTT. Protein product: CASSPFDQATNEKLFF.

This clone was recorded once. The chain is built from TRBV6-5 and TRBJ2-2; D gene uncertain. From germline, CDR1 is MNHEY and CDR2 SVGAGI. V dropped 4 bases and J dropped 1 base, with 13 bases sitting between them. This CDR3 contains 16 residues. CDR3 loop: CASSSPLLKNTGELFF. In DNA form, the CDR3 reads TGTGCCAGCAGTTCCCCTCTCCTCAAGAACACCGGGGAGCTGTTTTTT.

This rearrangement joins TRBV7-2 to TRBJ2-2, with TRBD2 matching 8 bases. The CDR3 runs to 15 residues. Germline V gives CDR1 SGHTA, CDR2 FQGNSA. The trim removed 5 bases at V and 7 bases at J, leaving 9 bases unmatched. The CDR3 loop reads CASSPGLAGYGELFF. For the CDR3, the DNA is TGTGCCAGCAGCCCTGGACTAGCCGGGTACGGGGAGCTGTTTTTT.

V and J are TRBV5-1 and TRBJ1-4; 9 bases are shared with TRBD1. The CDR3 runs to 15 residues. V gave up 2 bases and J gave up 4 bases; unmatched junction bases: 3. Per the germline V gene, CDR1 is SGHRS and CDR2 is YFSETQ. CDR3 sequence reads: CASSLTGGSNEKLFF. DNA for the CDR3: TGCGCCAGCAGCTTAACAGGGGGCAGTAATGAAAAACTGTTTTTT. Full variable domain (outside the CDR3, taken from reference TRBV5-1 and TRBJ1-4): KAGVTQTPRYLIKTRGQQVTLSCSPISGHRSVSWYQQTPGQGLQFLFEYFSETQRNKGNFPGRFSGRQFSNSRSEMNVSTLELGDSALYLCASSLTGGSNEKLFFGSGTQLSVL.

In this sample, this clone turned up once. The rearrangement joins TRBV7-6 to TRBJ1-2; D is unresolved. The CDR3 runs 14 residues. Trimming left V 1 base short and J 4 bases short, with 10 bases between. Germline V lookup: CDR1 SGHVS, CDR2 FNYEAQ. CDR3 nucleotides: TGTGCCAGCAGCTTAGAGCCCAAGCCCTATGGCTACACCTTC. Amino acids: CASSLEPKPYGYTF.

This clone came up a few times. DNA for the CDR3: TGCGCCAGCAGCTTGGCCAGCTATAATTCACCCCTCCACTTT. It is translated as CASSLASYNSPLHF. V gene TRBV5-1 combines with J gene TRBJ1-6, with D hard to call. Trimming took 0 bases from V and 3 from J, leaving 4 bases between them. This CDR3 has 14 residues. CDR1 SGHRS and CDR2 YFSETQ come from the germline V gene.

V usage is TRBV19 and J usage is TRBJ2-1, with D perhaps matching TRBD2 (5 bases). Trimming cost V 9 bases and J 6 bases, with 24 bases left between them. This CDR3 spans 16 amino acids. Germline CDR1 reads LNHDA; CDR2 reads SQIVND (reference sequence). Here the CDR3 reads CASSIPRDWGVNEQFF. The CDR3, as DNA: TGTGCCAGCTCCATACCCCGCGATTGGGGAGTCAATGAGCAGTTCTTC.

This clone was picked up one time. The genes are TRBV3-1 (or the pseudogene TRBV3-2) and TRBJ2-1; TRBD1 aligns across 8 bases. After removal of 0 bases from V and 8 bases from J, the junction contained 9 bases not matched to a gene. Looked up from germline, CDR1 is LGHDT and CDR2 is YNNKEL (reference sequence). The CDR3 is made up of 16 amino acids. As DNA, the CDR3 is TGTGCCAGCAGCCAAGATGTAGGACAGGGATCCCATGAGCAGTTCTTC. Its protein is CASSQDVGQGSHEQFF.

The chain uses TRBV7-9 and TRBJ1-5; 8 bases fit TRBD1. This CDR3 is 16 amino acids long. Germline V gene lookup returns CDR1 SEHNR and CDR2 FQNEAQ (reference sequence). Trimming at V came to 4 bases and at J to 5 bases, leaving 10 bases not matched to a gene. CDR3 sequence reads: CASSSMGQGAYQPQHF. CDR3 nucleotide sequence: TGTGCCAGCAGCTCAATGGGTCAGGGGGCCTATCAGCCCCAGCATTTT.

The V call is TRBV6-5, the J call TRBJ1-5; 7 bases map to TRBD1. Per germline, CDR1 MNHEY and CDR2 SVGAGI. This CDR3 has 15 amino acids. The CDR3 bases are TGTGTCACCGGGACAGAAAAATATAGCAATCAGCCCCAGCATTTT. Its protein product is CVTGTEKYSNQPQHF.

This rearrangement joins TRBV5-1 to TRBJ1-6, with 9 nucleotides matching TRBD1. The CDR3 has 16 residues. The trim removed 4 bases at V and 8 bases at J, leaving 10 bases unmatched. Looked up from germline, CDR1 is SGHRS and CDR2 is YFSETQ. CDR3 DNA: TGCGCCAGCAGCAGAGGGGACAGGGCTAGGGATTCACCCCTCCACTTT. Protein sequence: CASSRGDRARDSPLHF.

V and J are TRBV19 and TRBJ2-3; possibly TRBD1 or TRBD2 for D (6 bases each). In germline, CDR1 is LNHDA, CDR2 SQIVND (reference sequence). With 5 bases removed from V and 6 bases from J, the gap between germline ends came to 15 bases. This CDR3 has 14 residues. CDR3 DNA sequence: TGTGCCAGTAGTCCCCGGGGGCCTCAGGATACGCAGTATTTT. This translates into CASSPRGPQDTQYF.

The genes are TRBV6-5 and TRBJ2-3, with D possibly TRBD1 on 6 matching bases. With 2 bases removed from V and 6 bases from J, the gap between germline ends came to 9 bases. The V gene's germline CDR1 is MNHEY and CDR2 SVGAGI. This CDR3 has 13 amino acids. CDR3 amino acids: CASSYGQTDTQYF. The DNA of the CDR3 is TGTGCCAGCAGTTACGGACAGACGGATACGCAGTATTTT.

This chain uses TRBV7-9 with TRBJ2-2; unclear D gene. This CDR3 has 12 amino acids. Germline V CDR1 and CDR2: SEHNR, FQNEAQ (reference sequence). Trimming took off 5 bases at V and 5 bases at J, with 6 bases between the two ends. Written as DNA, the CDR3 is TGTGCCAGCAGCCCATTTACCGGGGAGCTGTTTTTT. The encoded protein is CASSPFTGELFF.

The chain links TRBV5-1 to TRBJ2-1; TRBD2 agrees at 10 bases. Germline V CDR1 and CDR2: SGHRS, YFSETQ. This CDR3 is 15 amino acids long. After removal of 5 bases from V and 4 bases from J, the junction contained 6 bases not matched to a gene. CDR3 residues: CASRPTSGSYNEQFF. The CDR3 DNA reads as TGCGCCAGCAGACCGACTAGCGGGTCTTACAATGAGCAGTTCTTC.

The rearrangement joins TRBV7-8 to TRBJ1-4, with D perhaps matching TRBD1 (5 bases). Germline V gene lookup returns CDR1 SGHVS and CDR2 FQNEAQ. The V gene lost 4 bases and the J gene lost 6 bases, with 18 bases spanning the gap. The CDR3 is 16 residues long. As DNA, the CDR3 is TGTGCCAGCAGCTCCGAGACAGCCTTGAACTATGAAAAACTGTTTTTT. Its protein is CASSSETALNYEKLFF. The full variable domain, rest sourced from reference TRBV7-8 and TRBJ1-4, is GAGVSQSPRYKVAKRGQDVALRCDPISGHVSLFWYQQALGQGPEFLTYFQNEAQLDKSGLPSDRFFAERPEGSVSTLKIQRTQQEDSAVYLCASSSETALNYEKLFFGSGTQLSVL.

The V gene is TRBV19, the J gene TRBJ1-1; D is unclear. Trimming shortened V by 6 bases and J by 1 base, and 9 bases separated the two germline ends. CDR3 length: 13 residues. The germline CDR1 and CDR2 sequences are LNHDA and SQIVND (reference sequence). The CDR3 coding sequence is TGTGCCAGTAGCCAACCAACGAACACTGAAGCTTTCTTT. It codes for CASSQPTNTEAFF.

This clone was counted once. The chain has TRBV29-1 and TRBJ1-1, with D perhaps TRBD1 (5 bases). The germline V gene has CDR1 SQVTM and CDR2 ANQGSEA. V lost 3 bases and J 2 bases, leaving 7 bases between the germline ends. The CDR3 runs 12 residues. The DNA for the CDR3 is TGCAGCGTTGAGAGGGGAAACACTGAAGCTTTCTTT. Its protein is CSVERGNTEAFF.

The V call is TRBV11-2, the J call TRBJ1-3; TRBD1 is a possible D gene (5 bases). Trimming took off 1 base at V and 4 bases at J, with 11 bases between the two ends. Per the germline V gene, CDR1 is SGHAT and CDR2 is FQNNGV. The CDR3 runs to 15 residues. DNA of the CDR3: TGTGCCAGCAGCTTAGCCCGGGGCGCAGGAAACACCATATATTTT. Encoded protein: CASSLARGAGNTIYF.

V is TRBV7-8 and J is TRBJ2-7; possible D gene TRBD1, 5 bases. Per the germline V gene, CDR1 is SGHVS and CDR2 is FQNEAQ. Trimming shortened V by 1 base and J by 5 bases, and 15 bases separated the two germline ends. CDR3 length: 15 residues. This CDR3 reads CASSLGQGILDEQYF. In DNA, the CDR3 is TGTGCCAGCAGCTTAGGGCAGGGCATTTTGGACGAGCAGTACTTC.

This chain links TRBV3-1 (or the pseudogene TRBV3-2) with TRBJ1-6; D is undetermined. Trimming left V 1 base short and J 0 bases short, with 7 bases between. The CDR3 is 16 amino acids. CDR1 is LGHDT and CDR2 is YNNKEL in the germline V gene (reference sequence). The CDR3 spells CASSQAVSSYNSPLHF. The CDR3 DNA follows: TGTGCCAGCAGCCAAGCGGTGAGCTCCTATAATTCACCCCTCCACTTT.